This entry features one T cell receptor (beta chain) sequence. Sequenced by immunoSEQ multiplex PCR; TCRdb stores in-frame clones only, minus some. The data contain about 38,000 clones, 80% to 90% of them singletons. The sample comes from a study of OX40 agonist ivuxolimab in advanced cancers. Study background: Patients with prior anti-PD-1, anti-PD-L1 or anti-CTLA-4 therapy were eligible; approximately 40% had some.

CDR1 SGHVS and CDR2 FQNEAQ come from the germline V gene. Losses at the gene ends were 4 bases for V and 8 bases for J; bases not matched to a gene: 10. The CDR3 is 15 residues long. This clonotype was sampled from an adult with an advanced solid tumor such as melanoma, head and neck, liver or kidney cancer. The J gene is TRBJ1-4, the V gene TRBV7-8, with 7 nucleotides matching TRBD1. The source material was CD4+ or CD8+ T cells sorted from blood, sampled in a trial of the OX40 agonist ivuxolimab. The CDR3 coding sequence is TGTGCCAGCAGCTCCCCCGGGACAGTAGACGAAAAACTGTTTTTT. This sequence encodes CASSSPGTVDEKLFF.